One and the same sample provided the 5 T cell receptor beta chains below, sequenced in a study of T cells in Graves' hyperthyroidism and ophthalmopathy. Amplified TCR beta CDR3 regions derived from RNA transcripts. The HTBI primer set was used in a first-round RT-PCR of the TCR CDR3. TCRdb re-called the multiplex PCR reads through MiXCR, storing one row per CDR3 protein. The sample carries hundreds of thousands of distinct CDR3 sequences, roughly 37% recorded once. Sequencing was carried out using blood. These receptors all stem from a man between 18 and 35 years old with Graves' hyperthyroidism.

About this clonotype: Given a much more abundant clone one base away, this may be a read error. The genes are TRBV2 and TRBJ2-2, with a possible D match to TRBD1 (6 bases). The V gene's germline CDR1 is SNHLY and CDR2 FYNNEI. Trimming shortened V by 8 bases and J by 4 bases, and 11 bases separated the two germline ends. CDR3 size: 13 residues. DNA for the CDR3: TGTGCCAGCGTGCAGGGGCTCACCGGGGAGCTGTTTTTT. Its translation is CASVQGLTGELFF.

The V gene is TRBV12-3 or TRBV12-4, the J gene TRBJ2-2; no firm D call. V lost 7 bases and J lost 6, with 9 bases in between. This CDR3 comprises 12 residues. The CDR3 DNA reads as TGTGCCAGCAACACGCGTCCCGGGGAGCTGTTTTTT. Its protein is CASNTRPGELFF.

This clonotype was detected only a few times. This chain joins TRBV10-3 and TRBJ2-2; 13 bases line up with TRBD2. This CDR3 region has 15 residues. Germline V gene sequence: CDR1 ENHRY, CDR2 SYGVKD. V shed 10 bases, J shed 4 bases, and the junction held 6 bases outside the gene matches. This chain's CDR3 is CASWGLAGTTGELFF. CDR3 coding DNA: TGTGCCAGCTGGGGACTAGCGGGAACCACCGGGGAGCTGTTTTTT.

The CDR3 nucleotides read TGTGCCAGCAGCGGGGGGGCGTGGAACACTGAAGCTTTCTTT. Its translation is CASSGGAWNTEAFF. J is TRBJ1-1 and V is TRBV2; possible D gene TRBD1, 6 bases. Germline V lookup: CDR1 SNHLY, CDR2 FYNNEI. The CDR3 has 14 residues. Trimming shortened V by 6 bases and J by 1 base, and 12 bases separated the two germline ends.

J is TRBJ2-7 and V is TRBV5-1; 10 bases are a match to TRBD2. Germline V CDR1 and CDR2: SGHRS, YFSETQ. The CDR3 is 14 amino acids. V shed 3 bases and J 3 bases; nucleotides not matched to a gene: 3. The CDR3 sequence is CASSSGTSDYEQYF. The CDR3 DNA reads TGCGCCAGCAGCTCCGGGACTAGCGACTACGAGCAGTACTTC.